Presented here are 26 T cell receptor beta chains from one specimen sequenced in a study of cytomegalovirus exposure and HLA in healthy donors. Both 60 Vbeta primers and 13 Jbeta primers went into the PCR. The assay was immunoSEQ multiplex PCR, and TCRdb's table has in-frame clones only and misses some. The repertoire holds 180,000 or so clones, approximately 79% seen once, with just under 6.5% in the top ten. The sample was PBMCs. The receptor source for this set is a man aged 35-49 years in good health and CMV-seropositive.

The V call is TRBV7-3, the J call TRBJ2-1; 8 bases fit TRBD2. With V trimmed by 6 bases and J by 9 bases, 10 bases remained unmatched. CDR1 and CDR2 from the germline V gene are SGHTA and FQGTGA. CDR3 size: 14 residues. CDR3 nucleotide sequence: TGTGCCAGCAGTCAGTCCAGCGGGAGCGGTGAGCAGTTCTTC. Residues: CASSQSSGSGEQFF. Variable domain in full (rest from reference TRBV7-3 and TRBJ2-1): GAGVSQTPSNKVTEKGKYVELRCDPISGHTALYWYRQSLGQGPEFLIYFQGTGAADDSGLPNDRFFAVRPEGSVSTLKIQRTERGDSAVYLCASSQSSGSGEQFFGPGTRLTVL.

The chain carries TRBV21-1 and TRBJ2-1; the D call TRBD2 from the table was never checked on the DNA. TRBV21-1 is listed as a pseudogene. The CDR3 loop spans 15 amino acids. CDR3 sequence reads: CASSKVERPYNEQFF. The CDR3 DNA reads as TGTGCCAGCAGCAAAGTTGAGAGGCCCTACAATGAGCAGTTCTTC.

This chain links TRBV2 with TRBJ2-1; tentative D call: TRBD2 (5 bases). V dropped 2 bases and J dropped 8 bases, with 7 bases sitting between them. The length of the CDR3 is 12 residues. Germline V gene lookup returns CDR1 SNHLY and CDR2 FYNNEI. CDR3 in amino acids: CASSERSDEQFF. The CDR3 region has the DNA TGTGCCAGCAGTGAACGTAGCGATGAGCAGTTCTTC.

The chain links TRBV9 to TRBJ2-7; 7 nucleotides align to TRBD2. This CDR3 comprises 14 residues. CDR1 is SGDLS and CDR2 is YYNGEE in the germline V gene. V dropped 0 bases and J dropped 1; count of bases not matched to a gene: 1. This chain's CDR3 is CASSVEAGSYEQYF. The CDR3 nucleotides read TGTGCCAGCAGCGTAGAAGCGGGATCCTACGAGCAGTACTTC.

V gene TRBV30 combines with J gene TRBJ2-7; D is unresolved. Per germline, CDR1 GTSNPN and CDR2 SVGIG (reference sequence). The length of the CDR3 is 12 residues. Trimming cost V 2 bases and J 3 bases, with 8 bases left between them. CDR3 sequence reads: CAWSSSSYEQYF. For the CDR3, the DNA is TGTGCCTGGAGTAGTAGCAGCTACGAGCAGTACTTC.

The V and J genes are TRBV7-2 and TRBJ2-7; 7 nucleotides agree with TRBD1. There are 14 residues in the CDR3. Germline-derived CDR1 and CDR2 are SGHTA and FQGNSA. The junction had 7 bases not matched to a gene; V was cut back by 5 bases and J by 3 bases. As DNA, the CDR3 is TGTGCCAGCAGCATCCCGGGACAGCTCTACGAGCAGTACTTC. Translation: CASSIPGQLYEQYF.

V and J are TRBV7-3 and TRBJ2-1; 11 bases fit TRBD2. Per germline, CDR1 SGHTA and CDR2 FQGTGA. With V trimmed by 5 bases and J by 5 bases, 5 bases remained unmatched. The CDR3 spans 15 residues. The CDR3 sequence: CASSRTSGSHNEQFF. CDR3 coding DNA: TGTGCCAGCAGCCGTACTAGCGGGAGCCACAATGAGCAGTTCTTC.

The chain links TRBV6-1 to TRBJ2-2; D ambiguous. In germline, CDR1 is MNHNS, CDR2 SASEGT. V lost 2 bases and J 2 bases, leaving 3 bases between the germline ends. The CDR3 is 13 residues long. The CDR3 DNA is TGTGCCAGCAGTGAACTAAACACCGGGGAGCTGTTTTTT. Translation: CASSELNTGELFF.

Comments on this clone: The junction departs from germline at one end; a sequencing error may be responsible. The chain is built from TRBV30 and TRBJ1-2, with TRBD1 identical over 7 bases. This CDR3 contains 12 residues. CDR1 is GTSNPN, CDR2 SVGIG, per germline (reference sequence). CDR3 sequence: CAWSRDSRGFAF. In DNA form, the CDR3 reads TGTGCCTGGAGCCGGGACAGCCGTGGTTTTGCCTTC.

This chain connects TRBV9 to TRBJ1-2, with D possibly being TRBD1 (5 bases). CDR1 is SGDLS and CDR2 is YYNGEE in the germline V gene. Deletions cut 7 bases from V and 7 bases from J, with 20 bases between. The CDR3 has 14 amino acids. The DNA of the CDR3 is TGTGCCAGCGCTAGAGGCGGGGGAGGTGGTGGCTACACCTTC. Protein product: CASARGGGGGGYTF.

This chain uses TRBV29-1 with TRBJ2-4; TRBD2 matches 12 bases. V was clipped by 2 bases and J by 12 bases; unmatched bases: 8. Looked up from germline, CDR1 is SQVTM and CDR2 is ANQGSEA. The CDR3 consists of 14 residues. CDR3 residues: CSVERLAGESSQYF. The CDR3 DNA follows: TGCAGCGTTGAAAGACTAGCGGGAGAAAGCAGTCAGTACTTC. The full variable domain, in which reference TRBV29-1 and TRBJ2-4 provide the parts outside the CDR3, is SAVISQKPSRDICQRGTSLTIQCQVDSQVTMMFWYRQQPGQSLTLIATANQGSEATYESGFVIDKFPISRPNLTFSTLTVSNMSPEDSSIYLCSVERLAGESSQYFGAGTRLSVL.

This rearrangement joins TRBV19 to TRBJ2-3, with 7 positions matching TRBD2. J was trimmed by 6 bases and V by 3 bases; bases with no gene match: 15. Looked up from germline, CDR1 is LNHDA and CDR2 is SQIVND (reference sequence). The CDR3 is 17 residues long. In nucleotides, the CDR3 is TGTGCCAGTAGTATTCTTTCGGCGGGAGCGACTGGTGATACGCAGTATTTT. Amino acid sequence: CASSILSAGATGDTQYF.

V usage is TRBV7-2 and J usage is TRBJ1-1; D is perhaps TRBD1 (5 bases). The V end was cut by 4 bases, the J end by 4 bases, with 13 bases between. Germline CDR1 and CDR2: SGHTA and FQGNSA. CDR3 size: 14 residues. For the CDR3, the DNA is TGTGCCAGCAGCTCGGGACTGGCGGGCACTGAAGCTTTCTTT. Translating it yields CASSSGLAGTEAFF.

The V gene is TRBV27, the J gene TRBJ2-1; D may be TRBD1 (6 bases). Germline CDR1 is MNHEY and CDR2 is SMNVEV (reference sequence). The length of the CDR3 is 15 residues. The V end lost 3 bases, the J end lost 4 bases, and 13 bases lay between the germline ends. DNA of the CDR3: TGTGCCAGCAGTTTGGGGCAGGGGTCTTACAATGAGCAGTTCTTC. Translating gives CASSLGQGSYNEQFF.

This chain joins TRBV27 and TRBJ2-1; 12 bases are shared with TRBD2. J lost 3 bases, V lost 8 bases, and 8 bases had no gene match. This CDR3 contains 16 residues. The germline V gene encodes CDR1 MNHEY and CDR2 SMNVEV (reference sequence). The CDR3 reads CASCSTTSGSYNEQFF. In nucleotides, the CDR3 is TGTGCCAGCTGCTCGACGACTAGCGGGAGCTACAATGAGCAGTTCTTC.

The sample holds a few counts of this clone. The chain is built from TRBV2 and TRBJ2-1; 7 nucleotides line up with TRBD1. The CDR3 runs to 14 residues. The V and J ends lost 8 bases and 5 bases, in that order; junction bases with no gene match: 9. Germline-derived CDR1 and CDR2 are SNHLY and FYNNEI. The CDR3 DNA is TGTGCCAGCGCCCGGGACAGCCTCAACAATGAGCAGTTCTTC. It translates to CASARDSLNNEQFF.

This chain connects TRBV28 to TRBJ1-2; 8 bases are a match to TRBD1. V shed 4 bases, J shed 4 bases, and the junction held 11 bases outside the gene matches. This CDR3 has 16 amino acids. Germline-derived CDR1 and CDR2 are MDHEN and SYDVKM. CDR3 sequence reads: CASSSWPDRDSYGYTF. CDR3 nucleotide sequence: TGTGCCAGCAGTTCATGGCCGGACAGGGATAGCTATGGCTACACCTTC.

V is TRBV9 and J is TRBJ2-5; TRBD2 aligns across 10 bases. Germline V lookup: CDR1 SGDLS, CDR2 YYNGEE. V dropped 4 bases and J dropped 5; count of bases not matched to a gene: 8. The CDR3 is made up of 15 amino acids. The CDR3, as DNA: TGTGCCAGCAGCATTACTAGCGGGGAGTATGAGACCCAGTACTTC. Its protein product is CASSITSGEYETQYF.

This chain connects TRBV4-2 to TRBJ1-2; D unresolved. Deletions cut 4 bases from V and 8 bases from J, with 17 bases between. The CDR3 consists of 14 residues. Germline V gives CDR1 LGHNA, CDR2 YNFKEQ. CDR3 amino acids: CASSPTRGKIGYTF. DNA for the CDR3: TGTGCCAGCAGCCCGACTCGCGGGAAAATCGGCTACACCTTC.

This clone was observed a handful of times. V usage is TRBV10-1 and J usage is TRBJ2-1; TRBD1 might be the D (6 bases). CDR3 length: 16 residues. CDR1 WNHNN and CDR2 SYGVQD come from the germline V gene (reference sequence). With 6 bases removed from V and 0 bases from J, the gap between germline ends came to 15 bases. CDR3 loop: CASSLVRGPSYNEQFF. Here the CDR3 DNA reads TGCGCCAGCAGCCTCGTCAGGGGACCCTCCTACAATGAGCAGTTCTTC.

V and J are TRBV12-5 and TRBJ2-7, with TRBD1 matching 7 bases. This CDR3 region has 13 residues. CDR1 is LGHNT and CDR2 is FRNRAP in the germline V gene. V was pared by 0 bases and J by 6 bases, with 2 bases of the junction left unmatched. The CDR3 nucleotides read TGTGCTAGTGGTTTGGTACAGGGGACCGAGCAGTACTTC. Translation: CASGLVQGTEQYF.

V usage is TRBV14 and J usage is TRBJ2-1; 10 bases match TRBD2. The length of the CDR3 is 16 residues. CDR1 is SGHDN, CDR2 FVKESK, per germline. V was clipped by 0 bases and J by 9 bases; unmatched bases: 8. Written as DNA, the CDR3 is TGTGCCAGCAGCCAAGATTGGCTAGCGGGGGTGGGTGAGCAGTTCTTC. Amino acid sequence: CASSQDWLAGVGEQFF.

The CDR3 here is CASSGPGAANEKLFF. The DNA for the CDR3 is TGTGCCAGCAGTGGGCCAGGGGCCGCTAATGAAAAACTGTTTTTT. The chain employs TRBV2 and TRBJ1-4; tentatively, D is TRBD1 (6 bases). The CDR3 loop spans 15 amino acids. With 4 bases removed from V and 3 bases from J, the gap between germline ends came to 12 bases. Germline values: CDR1 SNHLY, CDR2 FYNNEI.

The chain employs TRBV2 and TRBJ1-2; D gene unclear. V shed 1 base and J shed 4 bases, with 7 bases lying between them. From germline, CDR1 is SNHLY and CDR2 FYNNEI. CDR3 size: 13 residues. The CDR3 protein is CASSEEGGYGYTF. DNA for the CDR3: TGTGCCAGCAGTGAAGAGGGAGGCTATGGCTACACCTTC.

This sequence joins TRBV28 and TRBJ2-7; 7 bases agree with TRBD2. V lost 6 bases and J lost 3; bases outside the gene matches: 8. There are 14 residues in the CDR3. Germline-derived CDR1 and CDR2 are MDHEN and SYDVKM. The CDR3 loop is CASSLGGIVYEQYF. CDR3 in DNA: TGTGCCAGCAGCCTCGGGGGGATAGTCTACGAGCAGTACTTC. Together with reference TRBV28 and TRBJ2-7, the CDR3 gives the full variable domain: DVKVTQSSRYLVKRTGEKVFLECVQDMDHENMFWYRQDPGLGLRLIYFSYDVKMKEKGDIPEGYSVSREKKERFSLILESASTNQTSMYLCASSLGGIVYEQYFGPGTRLTVT.

This clone was seen more than once but under ten times. This chain connects TRBV19 to TRBJ2-1; 13 bases are a match to TRBD2. V lost 7 bases to trimming and J lost 2 bases; unmatched junction nucleotides: 11. Germline V gene sequence: CDR1 LNHDA, CDR2 SQIVND (reference sequence). The CDR3 runs to 18 residues. The CDR3 DNA reads as TGTGCCAGTACTCCTGGACTAGCGGGAGTTGGGGCCTACAATGAGCAGTTCTTC. Protein sequence: CASTPGLAGVGAYNEQFF.